This T cell receptor beta chain is from a study of shared clonotypes between healthy human individuals. In the study overall: Serving as donors were a couple of women and three men, whose ages spanned 18 to 49.

The authors loaded roughly 200 ng DNA, roughly 33,000 T cell genomes, into sorted-subset replicate PCRs. Data came from immunoSEQ multiplex PCR; TCRdb stores just in-frame clones and leaves some out. This repertoire shows more than 2,000,000 clones, 85% to 95% found once; its top ten account for roughly 0.14%. The CDR3 is made up of 16 amino acids. V dropped 0 bases and J dropped 1; count of bases not matched to a gene: 3. CDR1 is SGHRS and CDR2 is YFSETQ in the germline V gene. What was sequenced was naive CD4+ T cells sorted from blood. The subset: CD45RA+ positively selected. The TCR was taken from a man younger than 35 in good health. The chain carries TRBV5-1 and TRBJ2-7; 11 nucleotides line up with TRBD1. In DNA form, the CDR3 reads TGCGCCAGCAGCTTGGCAGGGGACAGGGGGTCCTACGAGCAGTACTTC. Protein product: CASSLAGDRGSYEQYF.